A single TCR beta chain is shown here with its context. Its antigen remains unknown. These data belong to a study of Ad26.COV2.S vaccination and SARS-CoV-2 variants. Study-wide background: Intramuscular Ad26.COV2.S at 5x10^10 or 1x10^11 viral particles. General study points: Once vaccination had occurred, spike-specific CD8+ and CD4+ T cell responses reportedly showed substantial breadth.

Treatment given: approximately 18 received Ad26.COV2.S at low or high dose, single or two shots; a few received placebo; per-sample allocation not given. Day 63 after the first injection of vaccine or placebo was the sampling time. Clones were sequenced by immunoSEQ multiplex PCR, and TCRdb holds only the in-frame ones, with some missing. The table includes roughly 400,000 clones, less than 95% detected once. This TCR was recovered from a person between 18 and 60 years old who received the Ad26.COV2.S COVID-19 vaccine or a placebo. The source was peripheral blood, collected in a trial of Ad26.COV2.S vaccine versus placebo.

Written as DNA, the CDR3 is TGTGCCAGCAGCTTGGACACCACTACGGAGCAGTACTTC. Translated: CASSLDTTTEQYF. This rearrangement joins TRBV5-4 to TRBJ2-7; D gene uncertain. CDR3 length equals 13 residues. Per the germline V gene, CDR1 is SGHNT and CDR2 is YYREEE (reference sequence). V lost 0 bases and J lost 7, with 11 bases in between.